The 23 T cell receptor beta chains listed next were all sequenced from one sample in a study of immune cell composition in non-small cell lung cancer. Normal lung sampling was at least 3 cm from the tumour, as distant as possible. Repertoires were generated with immunoSEQ multiplex PCR, while TCRdb's copy carries only in-frame clones and drops some. The sample lists over 1,500 clones; approximately 65% were seen once. Sequencing was performed on non-adjacent lung tissue. The receptors were sampled from a human donor with non-small cell lung cancer.

The V call is TRBV9, the J call TRBJ2-5, with 8 bases matching TRBD2. The V segment lost 4 bases and the J segment 2 bases; nucleotides outside the gene matches: 7. This CDR3 is 15 amino acids long. The germline V gene encodes CDR1 SGDLS and CDR2 YYNGEE. DNA of the CDR3: TGTGCCAGCAGCCGAAGCGGGGGAGTACAAGAGACCCAGTACTTC. Its protein product is CASSRSGGVQETQYF.

The rearrangement joins TRBV4-3 to TRBJ1-2; 8 nucleotides match TRBD1. With 3 bases clipped from V and 2 bases from J, the junction kept 2 bases outside the gene matches. This CDR3 is 14 amino acids long. Germline V gene sequence: CDR1 LGHNA, CDR2 YSLEER. CDR3 sequence: CASSHWDRNYGYTF. CDR3 coding DNA: TGCGCCAGCAGCCATTGGGACAGGAACTATGGCTACACCTTC.

By share of the sample, this clone is medium-sized (0.01 to 0.1%). This sequence joins TRBV29-1 and TRBJ1-2, with D tentatively TRBD1 (5 bases). Trimming removed 0 bases at V and 4 bases at J, with 18 bases between. This CDR3 spans 16 amino acids. Germline CDR1 and CDR2: SQVTM and ANQGSEA. CDR3 sequence (DNA): TGCAGCGTTGAAGAGAAGCAGGGAATACCGGGCTATGGCTACACCTTC. This sequence encodes CSVEEKQGIPGYGYTF.

This clone was seen only a few times. V gene TRBV19 combines with J gene TRBJ2-3; the D gene is possibly TRBD2 (5 bases). This CDR3 contains 15 residues. Germline CDR1 is LNHDA and CDR2 is SQIVND (reference sequence). V was trimmed by 2 bases and J by 4 bases, leaving 13 bases between them. CDR3 in DNA: TGTGCCAGTAGTATATCGGTGGCGGGCCCAGATACGCAGTATTTT. It encodes CASSISVAGPDTQYF.

The chain links TRBV15 to TRBJ2-2; 7 bases agree with TRBD1. The V segment lost 0 bases and the J segment 3 bases; nucleotides outside the gene matches: 16. The CDR3 sequence is 20 residues long. Germline CDR1 reads LNHNV; CDR2 reads YYDKDF (reference sequence). CDR3 sequence (DNA): TGTGCCACCAGCAGAGATAGGTGGGGCAAACAGGGGACCTACACCGGGGAGCTGTTTTTT. Amino acid sequence: CATSRDRWGKQGTYTGELFF.

This clone was detected only a few times. V is TRBV5-6 and J is TRBJ2-6, with 9 nucleotides matching TRBD1. The V gene end was trimmed by 3 bases and the J gene end by 0 bases; junction bases not matched to a gene: 7. There are 18 residues in the CDR3. Germline CDR1 SGHDT, CDR2 YYEEEE. The CDR3 coding sequence is TGTGCCAGCAGCTGGGACAGGGTAAATTCCTCTGGGGCCAACGTCCTGACTTTC. It specifies CASSWDRVNSSGANVLTF.

The genes are TRBV6-5 and TRBJ1-1; tentative D call: TRBD1 (5 bases). The CDR3 sequence is 13 residues long. V was cut by 6 bases and J by 5 bases, with 13 bases left in between. The germline V gene encodes CDR1 MNHEY and CDR2 SVGAGI. The CDR3 DNA is TGTGCCAGCAGCCCCGGACCAGGGACTGAAGCTTTCTTT. As protein: CASSPGPGTEAFF.

This clone was picked up one time. V usage is TRBV7-2 and J usage is TRBJ2-3; 12 bases align to TRBD2. Germline V gene lookup returns CDR1 SGHTA and CDR2 FQGNSA. The CDR3 has 14 residues. V was clipped by 1 base and J by 9 bases; unmatched bases: 2. CDR3 loop: CASSLELAGGTQYF. CDR3 nucleotides: TGTGCCAGCAGCTTAGAACTAGCGGGGGGAACGCAGTATTTT.

This chain connects TRBV2 to TRBJ2-5; 10 nucleotides match TRBD1. The germline CDR1 and CDR2 sequences are SNHLY and FYNNEI. There are 16 residues in the CDR3. The V gene end was trimmed by 1 base and the J gene end by 5 bases; junction bases not matched to a gene: 7. DNA of the CDR3: TGTGCCAGCAGTGAAGGTCCGGGACAGGGGATTGAGACCCAGTACTTC. Translated: CASSEGPGQGIETQYF. Drawing the rest from reference TRBV2 and TRBJ2-5, the complete variable domain is EPEVTQTPSHQVTQMGQEVILRCVPISNHLYFYWYRQILGQKVEFLVSFYNNEISEKSEIFDDQFSVERPDGSNFTLKIRSTKLEDSAMYFCASSEGPGQGIETQYFGPGTRLLVL.

This clone turned up a few times. The chain carries TRBV5-5 and TRBJ2-7; 8 bases are shared with TRBD1. This CDR3 is 13 amino acids long. The ends lost 8 bases at V and 3 bases at J; junction bases unmatched: 7. Germline loops: CDR1 SGHKS, CDR2 YYEKEE (reference sequence). CDR3 DNA sequence: TGTGCCAGTCTAGGACAGGGTAACTACGAGCAGTACTTC. Residues: CASLGQGNYEQYF. Supplemented by reference TRBV5-5 and TRBJ2-7, the full variable domain reads DAGVTQSPTHLIKTRGQQVTLRCSPISGHKSVSWYQQVLGQGPQFIFQYYEKEERGRGNFPDRFSARQFPNYSSELNVNALLLGDSALYLCASLGQGNYEQYFGPGTRLTVT.

The chain couples TRBV7-9 to TRBJ1-2, with D unclear. The CDR3 has 14 residues. Deletions cut 1 base from V and 4 bases from J, with 10 bases between. The germline gives CDR1 SEHNR, CDR2 FQNEAQ (reference sequence). The CDR3 bases are TGTGCCAGCAGCTTAGTTGCCGGAGTCTATGGCTACACCTTC. Its translation: CASSLVAGVYGYTF. The whole variable domain, filled in from reference TRBV7-9 and TRBJ1-2, reads DTGVSQNPRHKITKRGQNVTFRCDPISEHNRLYWYRQTLGQGPEFLTYFQNEAQLEKSRLLSDRFSAERPKGSFSTLEIQRTEQGDSAMYLCASSLVAGVYGYTFGSGTRLTVV.

The gene calls are TRBV7-3 and TRBJ2-1, with 8 bases aligning to TRBD2. V dropped 1 base and J dropped 10; count of bases not matched to a gene: 15. Germline CDR1 SGHTA, CDR2 FQGTGA. This CDR3 spans 17 amino acids. Written as DNA, the CDR3 is TGTGCCAGCAGCTTAAAGATGTTGTCTAGCGGGCAGCAAGAGCAGTTCTTC. Translating it yields CASSLKMLSSGQQEQFF.

This sequence joins TRBV18 and TRBJ2-3, with D perhaps matching TRBD1 (5 bases). This CDR3 region has 12 residues. Germline CDR1 is KGHSH and CDR2 is LQKENI. The ends were cut back, 2 bases at V and 6 bases at J, with 6 bases in the middle. CDR3 in amino acids: CASSPGADTQYF. Here the CDR3 DNA reads TGTGCCAGCTCACCAGGGGCGGATACGCAGTATTTT.

This clone ranks as large (0.1 to 1%). The chain employs TRBV5-4 and TRBJ2-2; 10 nucleotides match TRBD1. Germline V gene lookup returns CDR1 SGHNT and CDR2 YYREEE (reference sequence). V lost 4 bases and J lost 3; bases outside the gene matches: 9. The CDR3 runs to 17 residues. This chain's CDR3 is CASSPPGTGVDTGELFF. Written as DNA, the CDR3 is TGTGCCAGCAGCCCTCCCGGGACAGGGGTCGACACCGGGGAGCTGTTTTTT.

In this sample, this clone turned up a few times. The V gene is TRBV7-2, the J gene TRBJ2-5; 12 nucleotides agree with TRBD2. The CDR3 has 17 amino acids. Germline lookup yields CDR1 SGHTA and CDR2 FQGNSA. After removal of 4 bases from V and 5 bases from J, the junction contained 11 bases not matched to a gene. The DNA of the CDR3 is TGTGCCAGCAGCTCCCGAGGACTAGCGGGGTGGTTGGAGACCCAGTACTTC. It is translated as CASSSRGLAGWLETQYF. The whole variable domain, filled in from reference TRBV7-2 and TRBJ2-5, reads GAGVSQSPSNKVTEKGKDVELRCDPISGHTALYWYRQSLGQGLEFLIYFQGNSAPDKSGLPSDRFSAERTGGSVSTLTIQRTQQEDSAVYLCASSSRGLAGWLETQYFGPGTRLLVL.

The V gene is TRBV9, the J gene TRBJ2-1; 9 bases align to TRBD2. After removal of 3 bases from V and 6 bases from J, the junction contained 4 bases not matched to a gene. In germline, CDR1 is SGDLS, CDR2 YYNGEE. CDR3 size: 14 residues. The CDR3 here is CASSAGLASNEQFF. CDR3 bases: TGTGCCAGCAGCGCGGGACTAGCCTCCAATGAGCAGTTCTTC.

V and J are TRBV7-2 and TRBJ1-1; TRBD1 might be the D (6 bases). CDR3 size: 15 residues. V was pared by 2 bases and J by 1 base, with 11 bases between. Germline V gene data show CDR1 as SGHTA and CDR2 as FQGNSA. CDR3 coding DNA: TGTGCCAGCAGCTTACAGGGGAGTGGGAACACTGAAGCTTTCTTT. It specifies CASSLQGSGNTEAFF.

The chain couples TRBV7-2 to TRBJ1-2; 7 bases map to TRBD1. Germline lookup yields CDR1 SGHTA and CDR2 FQGNSA. Trimming cost V 1 base and J 6 bases; bases outside gene matches: 8. The CDR3 runs 15 residues. CDR3 coding DNA: TGTGCCAGCAGCTTAGGGGGGGCGGGGACAGATGGCTACACCTTC. This sequence encodes CASSLGGAGTDGYTF. Full variable domain (rest looked up from reference TRBV7-2 and TRBJ1-2): GAGVSQSPSNKVTEKGKDVELRCDPISGHTALYWYRQSLGQGLEFLIYFQGNSAPDKSGLPSDRFSAERTGGSVSTLTIQRTQQEDSAVYLCASSLGGAGTDGYTFGSGTRLTVV.

This clone rates as large. This chain links TRBV11-2 with TRBJ2-6; D may be TRBD1 (5 bases). Trimming left V 5 bases short and J 0 bases short, with 11 bases between. The CDR3 runs to 16 residues. CDR1 and CDR2 from the germline V gene are SGHAT and FQNNGV. CDR3 nucleotide sequence: TGTGCCAGCAGCGATCGACAGCACTCTGGGGCCAACGTCCTGACTTTC. Translation gives CASSDRQHSGANVLTF.

By sample share, this clone is large (0.1 to 1%). The chain carries TRBV25-1 and TRBJ1-1, with D unresolved. The V end was cut by 0 bases, the J end by 3 bases, with 5 bases between. This CDR3 spans 13 amino acids. The germline gives CDR1 MGHDK, CDR2 SYGVNS. Here the CDR3 reads CASSEYSDTEAFF. The CDR3 bases are TGTGCCAGCAGTGAATATTCAGACACTGAAGCTTTCTTT.

Comment on this clone: A read error may produce the germline difference seen at one junction end. The rearrangement joins TRBV9 to TRBJ1-1; tentatively, D is TRBD1 (6 bases). Per germline, CDR1 SGDLS and CDR2 YYNGEE. The CDR3 runs 14 residues. In DNA form, the CDR3 reads TGTGTCAGCAGCGTGTGGACAGAGTCCACTGAGGCTTTCTTT. Its protein product is CVSSVWTESTEAFF.

V gene TRBV5-4 combines with J gene TRBJ2-7, with D perhaps matching TRBD2 (5 bases). The ends were cut back, 0 bases at V and 7 bases at J, with 8 bases in the middle. The CDR3 has 12 amino acids. The V gene's germline CDR1 is SGHNT and CDR2 YYREEE (reference sequence). The CDR3 DNA sequence: TGTGCCAGCAGCTTGGGAGGGCGGGAGCAGTACTTC. Translation gives CASSLGGREQYF.

The chain is built from TRBV19 and TRBJ2-1; 8 bases align to TRBD1. J gave up 7 bases and V 6 bases, and 5 bases lay outside the gene matches. The CDR3 sequence is 13 residues long. Germline-derived CDR1 and CDR2 are LNHDA and SQIVND (reference sequence). The DNA of the CDR3 is TGTGCCAGTAGCGGACAGGGCTTTAATGAGCAGTTCTTC. Translating gives CASSGQGFNEQFF.